This T cell receptor (beta chain) derives from a study of post-analysis software for immune sequencing data. Study-level background: Both relapsing-remitting and secondary progressive multiple sclerosis featured among the disease courses, as did progressive-relapsing multiple sclerosis. General study points: People with multiple sclerosis had a significantly lower normalized Chao1 diversity than controls did. Strong co-clustering by F measure was evident for samples that had been prepared in the same batch. Controls showed lower frequencies than patients for roughly five TRBV segments, and TRBV5-6, TRBV5-1 and TRBV20-1 were among these.

J gave up 9 bases and V 7 bases, and 14 bases lay outside the gene matches. The germline CDR1 and CDR2 sequences are MNHEY and SVGEGT. This CDR3 is 16 amino acids long. Notes on this clonotype: Its antigen remains unidentified.

cDNA libraries of TCR beta carried unique molecular identifiers. Some 500,000 cDNA molecules were obtained from about 0.98 to 11 million T cells. TCRdb redid the calling of the PCR reads with MiXCR, one entry per CDR3 protein. The table includes 600,000 to 750,000 distinct CDR3 sequences, 55% to 60% detected once. The genes are TRBV6-2 or TRBV6-3 and TRBJ2-1; 11 bases line up with TRBD2. The sequence derives from a girl aged 2 to 10 with multiple sclerosis. The specimen sequenced was blood. The CDR3 DNA reads as TGTGCCAGCACCGAGACTAGCGGGGCTCCTACCCGTGAGCAGTTCTTC. This translates into CASTETSGAPTREQFF.